This is a list of T cell receptor beta chains from one sample in a study of blood T cell repertoires in COVID-19. Profiled with immunoSEQ multiplex PCR; TCRdb holds only in-frame clones, not every one. The sample contains around 150,000 clones, roughly 88% of which appear only once. The source material was PBMCs or T cells enriched from blood (not recorded which). These receptors were collected from a man in his 70s who had been exposed to COVID-19. Both conserved end residues are part of each CDR3. D genes are given only for firm matches. Clone size is shown for a subset of rows, as once, few, many or a class of expanded clone.

j_gene,abundance,d_gene,v_gene,CDR3nt,CDR3aa
TRBJ1-5,NA,TRBD1,TRBV11-2,TGTGCCAGCAGCCGGACAGGAAATCAGCCCCAGCATTTT,CASSRTGNQPQHF
TRBJ1-4,NA,TRBD1,TRBV29-1,TGCAGCGTTGGACAGGGTAATGAAAAACTGTTTTTT,CSVGQGNEKLFF
TRBJ2-7,once,TRBD1,TRBV4-3,TGCGCCAGCAGCCAAGGTCGAGACAGGGTCGGCGAGCAGTACTTC,CASSQGRDRVGEQYF
TRBJ1-3,NA,TRBD1,TRBV10-2,TGCGCCAGCAAACCAGGGGGCTCAGGAAACACCATGTATTTT,CASKPGGSGNTMYF
TRBJ1-6,NA,NA,TRBV18,TGTGCCAGCTCACCAACTGAGAATCGCTCACCCCTCCACTTT,CASSPTENRSPLHF
TRBJ2-5,NA,TRBD2,TRBV7-9,TGTGCCAGCAGCTTTAACTTCGGGACTAGCGGGGGCCCTGGGGAGACCCAGTACTTC,CASSFNFGTSGGPGETQYF
TRBJ1-4,once,NA,TRBV25-1,TGTGCCAGCTCGTCGCGGCTTGGAGAAACAAATGAAAAACTGTTTTTT,CASSSRLGETNEKLFF
TRBJ1-1,NA,NA,TRBV5-1,TGCGCCAGCAGCTCAGAGGGCACTGAAGCTTTCTTT,CASSSEGTEAFF
TRBJ2-7,NA,TRBD1,TRBV10-3,TGTGCCATCAGTGAGGGACAGGGTTTATACGAGCAGTACTTC,CAISEGQGLYEQYF
TRBJ1-2,NA,NA,TRBV11-2,TGTGCCAGCAGCCGACAATCCAACTATGGCTACACCTTC,CASSRQSNYGYTF
TRBJ2-3,NA,NA,TRBV7-2,TGTGCCAGCAGTTTCCAGGGGTTGGGCACAGATACGCAGTATTTT,CASSFQGLGTDTQYF
TRBJ1-6,few,NA,TRBV2,TGTGCCAGCAGTGATGAGCTGCGAAATTCACCCCTCCACTTT,CASSDELRNSPLHF